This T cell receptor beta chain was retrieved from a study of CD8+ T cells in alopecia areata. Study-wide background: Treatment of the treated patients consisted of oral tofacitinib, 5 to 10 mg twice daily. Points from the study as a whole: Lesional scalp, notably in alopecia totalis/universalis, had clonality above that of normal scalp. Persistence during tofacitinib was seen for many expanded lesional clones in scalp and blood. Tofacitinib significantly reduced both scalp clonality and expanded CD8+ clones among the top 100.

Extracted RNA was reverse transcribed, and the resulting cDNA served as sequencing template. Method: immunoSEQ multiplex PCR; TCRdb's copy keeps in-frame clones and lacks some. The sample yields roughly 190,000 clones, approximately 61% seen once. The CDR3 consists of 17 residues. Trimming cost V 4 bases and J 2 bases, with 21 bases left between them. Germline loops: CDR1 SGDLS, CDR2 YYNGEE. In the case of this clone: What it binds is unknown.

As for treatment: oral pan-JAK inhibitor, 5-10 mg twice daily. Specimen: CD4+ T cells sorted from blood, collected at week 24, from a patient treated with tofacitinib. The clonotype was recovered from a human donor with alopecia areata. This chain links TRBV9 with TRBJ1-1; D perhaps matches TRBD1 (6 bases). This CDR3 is CASSYLGGRLGNTEAFF. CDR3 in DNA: TGTGCCAGCAGCTACCTTGGGGGCAGACTAGGAAACACTGAAGCTTTCTTT.